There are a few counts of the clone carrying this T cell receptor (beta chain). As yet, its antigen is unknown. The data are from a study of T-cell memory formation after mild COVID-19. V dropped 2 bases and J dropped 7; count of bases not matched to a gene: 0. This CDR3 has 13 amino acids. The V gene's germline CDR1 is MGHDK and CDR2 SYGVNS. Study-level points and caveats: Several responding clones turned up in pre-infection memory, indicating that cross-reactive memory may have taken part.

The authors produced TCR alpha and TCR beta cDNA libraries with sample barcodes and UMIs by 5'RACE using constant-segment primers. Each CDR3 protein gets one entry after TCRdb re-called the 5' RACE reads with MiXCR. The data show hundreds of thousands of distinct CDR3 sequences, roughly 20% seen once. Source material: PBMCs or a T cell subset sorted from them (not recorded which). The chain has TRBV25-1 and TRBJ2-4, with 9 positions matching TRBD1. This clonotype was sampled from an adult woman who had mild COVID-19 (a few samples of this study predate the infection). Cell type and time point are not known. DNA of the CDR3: TGTGCCAGCAGTGAAGGACAGGGGAACATTCAGTACTTC. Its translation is CASSEGQGNIQYF.